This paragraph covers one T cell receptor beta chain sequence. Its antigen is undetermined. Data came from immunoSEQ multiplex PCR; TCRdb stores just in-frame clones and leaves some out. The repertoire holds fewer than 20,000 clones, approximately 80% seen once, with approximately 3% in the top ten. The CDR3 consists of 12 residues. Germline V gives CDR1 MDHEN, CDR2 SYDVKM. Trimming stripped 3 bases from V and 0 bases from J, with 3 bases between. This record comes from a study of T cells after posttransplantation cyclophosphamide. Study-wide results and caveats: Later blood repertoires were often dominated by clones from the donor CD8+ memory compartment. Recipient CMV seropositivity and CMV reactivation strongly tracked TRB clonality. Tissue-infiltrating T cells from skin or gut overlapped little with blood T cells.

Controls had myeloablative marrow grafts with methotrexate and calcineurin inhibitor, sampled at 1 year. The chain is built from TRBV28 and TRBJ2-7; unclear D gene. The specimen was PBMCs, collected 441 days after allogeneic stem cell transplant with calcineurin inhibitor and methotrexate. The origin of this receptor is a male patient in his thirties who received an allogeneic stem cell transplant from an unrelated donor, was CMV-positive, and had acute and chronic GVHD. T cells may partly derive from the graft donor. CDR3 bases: TGTGCCAGCAGTTTTAGCTCCTACGAGCAGTACTTC. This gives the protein CASSFSSYEQYF. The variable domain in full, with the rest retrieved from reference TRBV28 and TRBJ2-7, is DVKVTQSSRYLVKRTGEKVFLECVQDMDHENMFWYRQDPGLGLRLIYFSYDVKMKEKGDIPEGYSVSREKKERFSLILESASTNQTSMYLCASSFSSYEQYFGPGTRLTVT.